This TCR beta chain is from a study of Graves' ophthalmopathy and Graves' hyperthyroidism. At least ten counts were recorded for this clonotype. The junction does not match germline at one end; this may be a read error. Scientists amplified the TCR beta CDR3 regions from RNA transcripts. RT-PCR with HTBI primers came first, then second-round multiplex PCR. Each CDR3 protein is one row after TCRdb ran MiXCR on the multiplex PCR reads. The sample records about 500,000 distinct CDR3 sequences, about 35% being singletons. Germline V lookup: CDR1 LNHNV, CDR2 YYDKDF (reference sequence). This CDR3 region has 16 residues.

The source is an adult man with Graves' hyperthyroidism. The chain is built from TRBV15 and TRBJ1-4; D perhaps matches TRBD1 (5 bases). Material for sequencing was peripheral blood or thyroid tissue (not recorded which). The chain's CDR3 is CATSRPQGAANEKLFF. In DNA form, the CDR3 reads TGTGCCACCAGCAGACCCCAGGGAGCGGCTAATGAAAAGCTGTTTTTT. The full variable domain, its missing parts supplied by reference TRBV15 and TRBJ1-4, is DAMVIQNPRYQVTQFGKPVTLSCSQTLNHNVMYWYQQKSSQAPKLLFHYYDKDFNNEADTPDNFQSRRPNTSFCFLDIRSPGLGDTAMYLCATSRPQGAANEKLFFGSGTQLSVL.